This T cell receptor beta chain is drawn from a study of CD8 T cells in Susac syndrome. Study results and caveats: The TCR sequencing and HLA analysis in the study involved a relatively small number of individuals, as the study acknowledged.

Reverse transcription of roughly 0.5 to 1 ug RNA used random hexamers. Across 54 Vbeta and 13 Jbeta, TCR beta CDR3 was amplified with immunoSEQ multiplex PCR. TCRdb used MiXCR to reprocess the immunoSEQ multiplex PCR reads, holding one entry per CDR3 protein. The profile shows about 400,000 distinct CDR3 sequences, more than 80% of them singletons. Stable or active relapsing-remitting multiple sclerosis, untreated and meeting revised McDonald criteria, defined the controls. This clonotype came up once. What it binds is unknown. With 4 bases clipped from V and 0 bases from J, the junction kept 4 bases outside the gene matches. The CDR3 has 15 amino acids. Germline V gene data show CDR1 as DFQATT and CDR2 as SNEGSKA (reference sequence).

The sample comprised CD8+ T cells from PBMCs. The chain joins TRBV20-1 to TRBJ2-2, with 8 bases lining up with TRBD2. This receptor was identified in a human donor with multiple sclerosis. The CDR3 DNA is TGCAGTGCTACCCCGGGGGGGGCGAACACCGGGGAGCTGTTTTTT. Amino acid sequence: CSATPGGANTGELFF.